This TCR beta chain was found in a study of beta chain features in type 1 diabetes (dated 2018 in TCRdb). Concerning the study at large: Mean age, gender distribution, total cell number and subset yield did not differ between patients and healthy donors. Across all samples, about 110 million sorted cells were examined, and cell number per subset correlated strongly with RNA yield. In the study, TCRB repertoires of sorted circulating CD4+ T cell subsets from recently diagnosed type 1 diabetes patients were compared with those of matched healthy donors. Whereas all 30 or so donors provided naive and central memory subsets, regulatory and stem cell-like memory subsets were isolated from just 8 patients and roughly 8 healthy donors.

All of the isolated RNA was reverse transcribed with the High Capacity cDNA Reverse Transcription Kit, so expressed TCRB transcripts were sequenced. Naive, central memory and regulatory T cell samples underwent deep immunoSEQ sequencing, averaging around 3.9 million total reads per sample. Sorted cells were lysed in RLT buffer, and RNA was extracted using DNase-treated RNeasy Micro or Mini kits according to cell number. To prevent cross-contamination, each cell subset was processed individually, whereas patient and healthy donor samples were processed jointly. Using the immunoSEQ multiplex PCR, TCRB sequences were amplified from cDNA into 87-bp fragments spanning the CDR3 region. The amplicons were sequenced using the Illumina HiSeq platform. The source study handled its data this way. Synthetic template baselines were used to correct PCR bias computationally, reads within Hamming distance 2 were collapsed together, and singletons that could not be merged were discarded. Reads were aligned against IMGT so that V, D and J genes, CDR3 length and insertions or deletions at six rearrangement sites could be assigned. Within each subset, clonotype counts were normalized to sorted cell number, after which true diversity and Gini coefficients were computed with the tcR R package. The overlap coefficient, calculated on TCRB nucleotide sequences, was used to quantify repertoire sharing. In its TCRdb copy, this immuneACCESS table keeps in-frame sequences only and misses some clones. Where compared with another copy, unresolved V genes explain less than half of these, and the others have no known cause. V and J calls plus clone size are reproduced from that table; the DNA served to infer D and trimming. Here the sample has some 120,000 clones; roughly 17% occur a single time. The ten largest clonotypes hold 2.6% of the sample.

A single peripheral blood draw of around 120 mL on average was collected from each donor into heparinised tubes. Using a panel that included CD45RO, CCR7, CD25, CD127, CD95 and CD27, naive, central memory, regulatory and stem cell-like memory CD4+ T cells were sorted on a BD FACSAria II. All sorted populations exceeded 95% purity. PBMCs were separated immediately by Lymphoprep density gradient centrifugation and were stained directly, without being cultured. So that batch effects would be minimized, each experiment stained and sorted samples in pairs, pairing one healthy donor with one patient. Overall study results and their limits: Shorter templates might be favored by PCR, yet because patient and control samples were amplified and corrected together, any such skew would affect both groups equally. Because cDNA was sequenced instead of genomic DNA, highly expressing activated cells could be over-represented, though the groups showed no difference in activation or CD3 levels. Naive, central memory and regulatory TCRB repertoires appeared to be more alike among patients than among healthy donors. Type 1 diabetes patients showed a moderate but significant shortening of TCRB CDR3 length in all four CD4+ subsets. Patients with type 1 diabetes made fewer insertions and deleted more nucleotides at VDJ recombination sites, implying thymic rearrangement abnormalities. Because small numbers of individuals were included in the HLA sub-analyses, any influence of HLA type on TCRB rearrangement was left unresolved.

As concerns this clone: What this receptor recognizes is not known. No much larger clone exists at a distance of one base, and base qualities are not known.

The source material was central memory CD4+ T cells from blood. The sequence derives from a man between 18 and 29 years old with type 1 diabetes.

In nucleotide form, the sequence is TGTGCCAGCAGCTTCGACACCATGAACACTGAAGCTTTCTTT. The resulting protein is CASSFDTMNTEAFF. The V gene is TRBV7-9 and the J gene is TRBJ1-1, with no confident D gene call. The CDR3 numbers 14 residues from cysteine through phenylalanine. Only the CDR3 DNA stays, 42 bases, in frame from base 1. Based on the germline V gene (reference sequence), the CDR1 and CDR2 sequences are SEHNR and FQNEAQ. V is cut by 3 bases and J by 0 bases, and the space between the germline ends is 8 bases.